The rows below give T cell receptor beta chains drawn from one sample of a study of T-cell memory formation after mild COVID-19. From the 5' RACE reads, TCRdb called clonotypes with MiXCR, one entry per CDR3 protein. Of 200,000 to 250,000 distinct CDR3 sequences detected, about 10% appear once; the ten largest clones hold under 3.5%. The sequenced sample consisted of PBMCs or a T cell subset sorted from them (not recorded which). All receptors derive from a man aged 18 to 30 who had mild COVID-19 (a few samples of this study predate the infection). Cell type and time point are not known. Both conserved end residues are part of each CDR3. D genes are given only for firm matches. A row's size may be missing; if present it is once, few, many or a size class.

j_call,d_call,clone_size,v_call,cdr3_aa,cdr3_nt
TRBJ1-1,TRBD1,.,TRBV2,CASGKDREDTEAFF,TGTGCCAGCGGAAAGGACAGGGAGGACACTGAAGCTTTCTTT
TRBJ1-1,.,.,TRBV5-1,CASSPTGLEGAFF,TGCGCCAGCAGCCCGACAGGCCTAGAGGGAGCTTTCTTT
TRBJ2-1,.,.,TRBV14,CASSQDRGASSYNEQFF,TGTGCCAGCAGCCAAGATCGGGGAGCTAGCTCCTACAATGAGCAGTTCTTC
TRBJ2-7,.,.,TRBV11-2,CASSLSQNRVYEQYF,TGTGCCAGCAGCTTATCCCAGAACAGGGTATACGAGCAGTACTTC
TRBJ2-5,TRBD1,many,TRBV5-1,CASSLAGQGAETQYF,TGCGCCAGCAGCTTGGCCGGACAGGGGGCTGAGACCCAGTACTTC
TRBJ2-3,.,few,TRBV7-2,CASSLGLRTDTQYF,TGTGCCAGCAGCCTGGGACTTCGCACAGATACGCAGTATTTT
TRBJ1-1,.,.,TRBV11-2,CASSQLDSNTEAFF,TGTGCCAGCAGCCAGCTAGACAGTAACACTGAAGCTTTCTTT
TRBJ1-1,.,few,TRBV29-1,CSVGSRTETEAFF,TGCAGCGTTGGGTCGCGGACTGAGACCGAAGCTTTCTTT
TRBJ2-3,TRBD2,few,TRBV20-1,CSGRRPAGGSDTQYF,TGCAGTGGGAGGAGACCAGCGGGGGGCTCAGATACGCAGTATTTT
TRBJ2-1,.,many,TRBV5-1,CASTRARALNEQFF,TGCGCCAGCACTCGGGCCAGGGCCCTCAATGAGCAGTTCTTC
TRBJ1-2,TRBD1,.,TRBV7-8,CASSLQQGAGYTF,TGTGCCAGCAGCTTACAACAGGGGGCGGGCTACACCTTC
TRBJ1-4,.,few,TRBV20-1,CSARDRGSSEKLFF,TGCAGTGCTAGAGATAGAGGGTCCAGTGAAAAACTGTTTTTT
TRBJ1-5,.,few,TRBV7-9,CASSSRGGENQPQHF,TGTGCCAGCAGCTCACGGGGGGGCGAAAATCAGCCCCAGCATTTT
TRBJ1-2,.,many,TRBV5-1,CASTPAGDYGYTF,TGCGCCAGCACCCCTGCTGGCGACTATGGCTACACCTTC
TRBJ2-1,.,.,TRBV20-1,CSAPTSYSYNEQFF,TGCAGTGCCCCAACTAGCTACTCCTACAATGAGCAGTTCTTC
TRBJ1-1,.,few,TRBV20-1,CSADRPLQTEAFF,TGCAGTGCAGACCGACCCCTTCAAACTGAAGCTTTCTTT
TRBJ1-1,.,few,TRBV6-2/TRBV6-3,CASSYRGSESEAFF,TGTGCCAGCAGTTACCGGGGGTCGGAGAGTGAAGCTTTCTTT
TRBJ2-2,.,few,TRBV9,CASSEWDKGELFF,TGTGCCAGCAGCGAGTGGGACAAAGGGGAGCTGTTTTTT
TRBJ1-5,TRBD1,few,TRBV7-9,CASSRGTGVPFSNQPQHF,TGTGCCAGCAGCCGAGGGACAGGGGTCCCCTTTAGCAATCAGCCCCAGCATTTT
TRBJ2-5,.,.,TRBV7-9,CASSQSRETQYF,TGTGCCAGCAGTCAAAGTCGGGAGACCCAGTACTTC
TRBJ2-6,.,.,TRBV5-1,CASSFGGAGANVLTF,TGCGCCAGCAGCTTTGGAGGCGCTGGGGCCAACGTCCTGACTTTC
TRBJ2-3,.,many,TRBV27,CASKTEGDTQYF,TGTGCCAGCAAAACGGAGGGAGATACGCAGTATTTT
TRBJ1-2,.,few,TRBV4-3,CASSPPGLLNYGYTF,TGCGCCAGCAGCCCCCCCGGACTGTTGAACTATGGCTACACCTTC
TRBJ1-6,TRBD1,many,TRBV5-1,CASRLTSGTGSSPLHF,TGCGCCAGCAGGTTAACCTCCGGGACAGGGAGTTCACCCCTCCACTTT
TRBJ1-3,.,few,TRBV13,CASRWGLSGNTIYF,TGTGCCAGCAGATGGGGGCTCTCTGGAAACACCATATATTTT
TRBJ1-1,TRBD1,.,TRBV5-5,CASSRGQGVLTEAFF,TGTGCCAGCAGCAGAGGACAGGGGGTTCTAACTGAAGCTTTCTTT
TRBJ2-2,.,many,TRBV4-3,CASSRQTGTGELFF,TGCGCCAGCAGCCGACAGACCGGGACCGGGGAGCTGTTTTTT
TRBJ2-3,.,few,TRBV5-5,CASSELTGLFTDTQYF,TGTGCCAGCAGCGAACTTACAGGGTTATTCACAGATACGCAGTATTTT
TRBJ2-5,TRBD2,many,TRBV6-5,CASSPAGGPQTQYF,TGTGCCAGCAGTCCAGCGGGGGGGCCCCAGACCCAGTACTTC
TRBJ2-7,.,few,TRBV7-2,CASSLSFLRRYEQYF,TGTGCCAGCAGCTTAAGCTTTTTACGGCGTTACGAGCAGTACTTC
TRBJ2-1,.,.,TRBV18,CASSPGRDLYNEQFF,TGTGCCAGCTCCCCCGGCAGGGACCTATACAATGAGCAGTTCTTC
TRBJ2-3,.,few,TRBV27,CAVASAPDTQYF,TGTGCAGTAGCGAGCGCGCCAGATACGCAGTATTTT
TRBJ2-7,.,few,TRBV5-4,CASSLGIRQGEQYF,TGTGCCAGCAGCCTTGGTATTCGGCAGGGCGAGCAGTACTTC
TRBJ1-2,.,.,TRBV6-5,CASSYPGGYGYTF,TGTGCCAGCAGTTACCCGGGAGGGTATGGCTACACCTTC
TRBJ2-6,.,few,TRBV4-3,CASSLGISGANVLTF,TGCGCCAGCAGCCTTGGGATCTCCGGGGCCAACGTCCTGACTTTC
TRBJ1-1,.,.,TRBV4-2,CASSPGLRGRVGTEAFF,TGTGCCAGCAGCCCCGGACTCCGAGGAAGGGTAGGCACTGAAGCTTTCTTT
TRBJ2-5,.,few,TRBV7-8,CASSYQGGYQETQYF,TGTGCCAGCAGCTATCAGGGGGGTTACCAAGAGACCCAGTACTTC
TRBJ2-3,TRBD1,.,TRBV29-1,CSAGQGASTDTQYF,TGCAGCGCCGGACAGGGGGCTAGCACAGATACGCAGTATTTT
TRBJ2-5,TRBD2,.,TRBV4-1,CASSQEWTSGGQETQYF,TGCGCCAGCAGCCAAGAATGGACTAGCGGGGGTCAAGAGACCCAGTACTTC
TRBJ1-1,.,once,TRBV11-2,CASSLVVFSTEALF,TGTGCCAGCAGCTTAGTTGTCTTTTCCACTGAAGCTTTATTT
TRBJ1-2,.,.,TRBV6-5,CASSYWQGLHYGYTF,TGTGCCAGCAGTTACTGGCAGGGGCTGCACTATGGCTACACCTTC
TRBJ2-5,TRBD2,.,TRBV15,CATSRVYSGGETQYF,TGTGCCACCAGCAGAGTGTATTCGGGGGGAGAGACCCAGTACTTC
TRBJ2-5,TRBD1,many,TRBV5-1,CASSLDRGSETQYF,TGCGCCAGCAGCTTGGACAGGGGGTCGGAGACCCAGTACTTC
TRBJ2-2,TRBD2,.,TRBV12-3/TRBV12-4,CASSSHSGGTGELFF,TGTGCCAGCAGTTCTCATAGCGGGGGGACCGGGGAGCTGTTTTTT
TRBJ2-3,.,few,TRBV24-1,CATSAGHTDTQYF,TGTGCCACCAGTGCCGGGCACACAGATACGCAGTATTTT
TRBJ1-4,.,.,TRBV11-2,CASSSWGSTNEKLFF,TGTGCCAGCAGCTCATGGGGATCAACTAATGAAAAACTGTTTTTT
TRBJ2-3,TRBD2,.,TRBV20-1,CSALAAGAFTDTQYF,TGCAGTGCGCTGGCAGCGGGGGCTTTCACAGATACGCAGTATTTT
TRBJ2-2,TRBD2,few,TRBV20-1,CSANLAGGQNTGELFF,TGCAGTGCTAATCTGGCGGGGGGGCAGAACACCGGGGAGCTGTTTTTT
TRBJ1-4,TRBD1,.,TRBV5-4,CASSLQGATEKLFF,TGTGCCAGCAGCTTACAGGGGGCAACTGAAAAACTGTTTTTT
TRBJ2-3,TRBD2,few,TRBV24-1,CATSPPNGLASDTQYF,TGTGCCACCAGTCCTCCCAACGGACTAGCGTCAGATACGCAGTATTTT